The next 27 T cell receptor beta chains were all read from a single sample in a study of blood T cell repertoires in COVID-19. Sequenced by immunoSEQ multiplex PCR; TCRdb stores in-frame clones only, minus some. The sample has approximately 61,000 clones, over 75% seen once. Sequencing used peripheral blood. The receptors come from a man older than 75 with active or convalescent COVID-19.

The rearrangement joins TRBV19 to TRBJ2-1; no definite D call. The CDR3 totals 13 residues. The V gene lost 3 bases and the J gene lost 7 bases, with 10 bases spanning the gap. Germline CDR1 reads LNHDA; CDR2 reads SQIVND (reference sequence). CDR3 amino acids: CASSIGRLNEQFF. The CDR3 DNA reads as TGTGCCAGTAGTATTGGCCGCCTTAATGAGCAGTTCTTC.

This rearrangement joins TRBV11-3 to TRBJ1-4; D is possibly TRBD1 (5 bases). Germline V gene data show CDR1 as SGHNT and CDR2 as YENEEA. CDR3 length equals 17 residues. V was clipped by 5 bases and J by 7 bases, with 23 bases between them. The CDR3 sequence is CASSPLLFTGPCEKLFF. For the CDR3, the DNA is TGTGCCAGCAGCCCCCTGCTTTTTACAGGCCCATGTGAAAAACTGTTTTTT.

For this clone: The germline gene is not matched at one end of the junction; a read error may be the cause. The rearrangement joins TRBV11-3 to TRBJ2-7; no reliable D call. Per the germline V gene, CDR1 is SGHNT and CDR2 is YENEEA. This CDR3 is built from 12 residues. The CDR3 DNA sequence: TGTGCCAGCAGCTTAGACCGGTCGGAGCGGTACTTC. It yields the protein CASSLDRSERYF.

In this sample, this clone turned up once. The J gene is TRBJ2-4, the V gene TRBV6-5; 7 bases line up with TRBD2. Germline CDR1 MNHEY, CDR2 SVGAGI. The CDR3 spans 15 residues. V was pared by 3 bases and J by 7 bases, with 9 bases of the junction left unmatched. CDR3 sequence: CASSYERGTPNIQYF. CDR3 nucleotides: TGTGCCAGCAGTTATGAGCGGGGCACCCCTAACATTCAGTACTTC.

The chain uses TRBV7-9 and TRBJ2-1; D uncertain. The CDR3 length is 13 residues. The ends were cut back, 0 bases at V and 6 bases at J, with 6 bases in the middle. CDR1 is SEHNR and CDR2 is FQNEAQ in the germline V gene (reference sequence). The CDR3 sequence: CASSLAPRNEQFF. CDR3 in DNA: TGTGCCAGCAGCTTAGCGCCGCGCAATGAGCAGTTCTTC.

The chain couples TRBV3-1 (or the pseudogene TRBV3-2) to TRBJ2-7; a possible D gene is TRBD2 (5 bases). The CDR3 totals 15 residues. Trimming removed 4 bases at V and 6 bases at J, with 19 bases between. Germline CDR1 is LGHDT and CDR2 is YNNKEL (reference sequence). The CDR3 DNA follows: TGTGCCAGCAGCCCTGACCCAGATAGAGGGCGCGAGCAGTACTTC. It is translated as CASSPDPDRGREQYF.

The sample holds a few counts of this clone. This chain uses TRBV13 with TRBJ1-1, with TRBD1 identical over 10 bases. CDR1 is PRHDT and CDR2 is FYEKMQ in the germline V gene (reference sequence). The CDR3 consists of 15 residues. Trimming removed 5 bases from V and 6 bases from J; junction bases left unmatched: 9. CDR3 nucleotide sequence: TGTGCCAGCAGCACTCCGGGACAGGGGTATCCTGAAGCTTTCTTT. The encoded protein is CASSTPGQGYPEAFF.

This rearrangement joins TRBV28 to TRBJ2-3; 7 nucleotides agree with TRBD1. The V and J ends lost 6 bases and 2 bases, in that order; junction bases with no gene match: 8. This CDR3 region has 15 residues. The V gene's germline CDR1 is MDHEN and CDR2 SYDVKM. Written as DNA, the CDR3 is TGTGCCAGCAGACAGGGGCAGTGGTCCACAGATACGCAGTATTTT. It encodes CASRQGQWSTDTQYF.

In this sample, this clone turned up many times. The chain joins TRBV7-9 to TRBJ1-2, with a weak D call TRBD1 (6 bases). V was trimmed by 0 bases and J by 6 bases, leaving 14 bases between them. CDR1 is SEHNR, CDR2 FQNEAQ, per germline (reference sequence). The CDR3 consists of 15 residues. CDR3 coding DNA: TGTGCCAGCAGCTTAGCGGCGGGGGCCGTAGATGGCTACACCTTC. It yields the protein CASSLAAGAVDGYTF.

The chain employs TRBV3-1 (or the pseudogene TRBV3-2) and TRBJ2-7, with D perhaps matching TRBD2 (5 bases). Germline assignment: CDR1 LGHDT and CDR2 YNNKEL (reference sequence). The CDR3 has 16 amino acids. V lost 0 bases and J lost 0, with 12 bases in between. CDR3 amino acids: CASSQDWGDFSYEQYF. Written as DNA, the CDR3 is TGTGCCAGCAGCCAAGATTGGGGAGATTTCTCCTACGAGCAGTACTTC.

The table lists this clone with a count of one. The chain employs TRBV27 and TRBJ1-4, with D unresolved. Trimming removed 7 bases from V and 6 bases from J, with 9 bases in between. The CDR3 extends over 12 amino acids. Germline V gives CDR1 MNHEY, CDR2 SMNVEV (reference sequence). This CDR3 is CASKKADEKLFF. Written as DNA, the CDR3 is TGTGCCAGCAAAAAGGCGGATGAAAAACTGTTTTTT.

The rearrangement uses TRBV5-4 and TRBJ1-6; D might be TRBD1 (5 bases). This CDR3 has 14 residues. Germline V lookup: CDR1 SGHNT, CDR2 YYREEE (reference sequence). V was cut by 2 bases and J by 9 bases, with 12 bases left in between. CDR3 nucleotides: TGTGCCAGCAGCTTTGGGGCAGGGTCTTCACCCCTCCACTTT. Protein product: CASSFGAGSSPLHF.

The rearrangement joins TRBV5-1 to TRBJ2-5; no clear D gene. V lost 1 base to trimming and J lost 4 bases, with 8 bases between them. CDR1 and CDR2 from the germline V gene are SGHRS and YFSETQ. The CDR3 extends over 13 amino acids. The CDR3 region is CASSLRRSETQYF. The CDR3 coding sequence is TGCGCCAGCAGCTTGAGGCGGTCAGAGACCCAGTACTTC.

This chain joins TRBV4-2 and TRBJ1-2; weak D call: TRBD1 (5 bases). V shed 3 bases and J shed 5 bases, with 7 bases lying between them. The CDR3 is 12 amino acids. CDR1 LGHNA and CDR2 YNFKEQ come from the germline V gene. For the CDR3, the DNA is TGTGCCAGCAGCCATGACAGATATGGCTACACCTTC. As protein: CASSHDRYGYTF.

CDR3 amino acids: CASSSITYQETQYF. The CDR3 coding sequence is TGTGCCAGCAGTTCTATAACGTACCAAGAGACCCAGTACTTC. V and J are TRBV6-5 and TRBJ2-5; D ambiguous. Trimming stripped 4 bases from V and 0 bases from J, with 9 bases between. The germline V gene has CDR1 MNHEY and CDR2 SVGAGI. The CDR3 contains 14 residues.

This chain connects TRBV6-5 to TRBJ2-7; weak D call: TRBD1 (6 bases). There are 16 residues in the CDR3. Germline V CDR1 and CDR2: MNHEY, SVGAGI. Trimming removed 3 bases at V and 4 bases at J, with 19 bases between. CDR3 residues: CASSYSPLPDSYEQYF. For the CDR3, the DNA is TGTGCCAGCAGTTATTCCCCCCTCCCGGACAGTTACGAGCAGTACTTC.

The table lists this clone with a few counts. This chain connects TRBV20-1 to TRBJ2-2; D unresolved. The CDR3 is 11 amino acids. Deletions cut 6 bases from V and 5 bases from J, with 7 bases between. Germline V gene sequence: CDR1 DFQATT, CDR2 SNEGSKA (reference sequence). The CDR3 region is CSAYVTGELFF. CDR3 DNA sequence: TGCAGTGCCTATGTGACCGGGGAGCTGTTTTTT.

The CDR3 is CASRLLGGQPQHF. The CDR3 DNA sequence: TGTGCCAGCAGGCTTCTTGGCGGTCAGCCCCAGCATTTT. This chain joins TRBV28 and TRBJ1-5; D gene uncertain. This CDR3 has 13 amino acids. V lost 6 bases to trimming and J lost 6 bases, with 12 bases between them. The germline CDR1 and CDR2 sequences are MDHEN and SYDVKM.

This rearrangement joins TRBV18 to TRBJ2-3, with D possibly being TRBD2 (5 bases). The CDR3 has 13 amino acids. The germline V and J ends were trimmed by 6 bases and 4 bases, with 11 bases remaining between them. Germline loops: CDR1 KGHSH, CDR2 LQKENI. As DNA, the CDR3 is TGTGCCAGCTCCGGGGAAAACGCAGATACGCAGTATTTT. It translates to CASSGENADTQYF.

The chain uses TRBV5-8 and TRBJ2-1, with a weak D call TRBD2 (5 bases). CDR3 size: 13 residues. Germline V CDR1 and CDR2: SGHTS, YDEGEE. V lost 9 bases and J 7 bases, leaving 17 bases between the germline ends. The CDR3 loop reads CATRGRARNEQFF. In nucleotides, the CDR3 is TGTGCCACCCGCGGGCGGGCGAGGAATGAGCAGTTCTTC.

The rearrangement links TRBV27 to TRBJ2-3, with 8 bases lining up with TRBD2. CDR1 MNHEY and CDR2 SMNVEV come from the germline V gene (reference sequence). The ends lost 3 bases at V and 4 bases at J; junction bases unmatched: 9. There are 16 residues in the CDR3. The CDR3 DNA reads TGTGCCAGCAGTTTGGAAGCGGGAGTAAGCGCAGATACGCAGTATTTT. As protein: CASSLEAGVSADTQYF.

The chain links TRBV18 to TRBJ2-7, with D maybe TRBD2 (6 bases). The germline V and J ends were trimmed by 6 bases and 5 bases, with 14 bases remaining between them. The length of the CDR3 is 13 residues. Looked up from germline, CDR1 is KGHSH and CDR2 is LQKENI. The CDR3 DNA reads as TGTGCCAGCTCCACCGAGGAGGGGAACGAGCAGTACTTC. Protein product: CASSTEEGNEQYF.

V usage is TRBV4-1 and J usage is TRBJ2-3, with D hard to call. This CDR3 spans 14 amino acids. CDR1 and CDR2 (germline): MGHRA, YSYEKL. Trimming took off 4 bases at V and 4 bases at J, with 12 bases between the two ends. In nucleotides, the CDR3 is TGCGCCAGCAGCCCCATCTCGGGTGCAGATACGCAGTATTTT. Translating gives CASSPISGADTQYF.

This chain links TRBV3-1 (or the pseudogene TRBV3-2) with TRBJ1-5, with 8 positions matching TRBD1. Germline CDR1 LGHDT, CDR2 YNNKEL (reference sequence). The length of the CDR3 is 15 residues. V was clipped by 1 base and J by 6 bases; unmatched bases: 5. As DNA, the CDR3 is TGTGCCAGCAGCCAAGGGACAGGGATTGGTCAGCCCCAGCATTTT. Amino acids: CASSQGTGIGQPQHF.

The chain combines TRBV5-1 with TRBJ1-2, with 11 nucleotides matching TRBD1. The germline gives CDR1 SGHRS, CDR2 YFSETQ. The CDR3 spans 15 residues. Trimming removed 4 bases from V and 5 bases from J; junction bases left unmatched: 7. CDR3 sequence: CASSPSGTGGYGYTF. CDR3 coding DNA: TGCGCCAGCAGCCCATCCGGGACAGGGGGTTATGGCTACACCTTC.

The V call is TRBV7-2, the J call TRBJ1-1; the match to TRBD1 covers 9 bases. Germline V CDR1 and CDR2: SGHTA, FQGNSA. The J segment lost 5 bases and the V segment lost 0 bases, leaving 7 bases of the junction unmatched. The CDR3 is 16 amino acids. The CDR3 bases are TGTGCCAGCAGCTTAGCTCCGGGACAGGGTATGACTGAAGCTTTCTTT. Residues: CASSLAPGQGMTEAFF.

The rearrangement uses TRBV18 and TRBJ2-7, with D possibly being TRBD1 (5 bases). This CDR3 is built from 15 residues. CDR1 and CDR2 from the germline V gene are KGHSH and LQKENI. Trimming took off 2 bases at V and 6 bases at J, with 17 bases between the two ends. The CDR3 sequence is CASSPDTRVDGEQYF. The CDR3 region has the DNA TGTGCCAGCTCACCAGATACCAGGGTGGATGGCGAGCAGTACTTC.